The TCR beta chain under discussion was sequenced for a study of technical replicates of blood from a handful of donors (dated by TCRdb to the late 2010s). Concerning this clone: There is no known antigen for this receptor. No base quality values were provided; no much bigger clone lies one nucleotide off.

The library relied on the immunoSEQ multiplex PCR assay. What TCRdb holds here is the immuneACCESS table cut down to in-frame rearrangements. Part of the clones is not present; checked against another copy, under half of the missing clones reflect an unresolved V gene, and the others are unexplained. This sample lists approximately 59,000 clones; approximately 83% were detected once. The ten largest clones take up 4% to 5.5% of the sample. This clonotype was obtained from a human donor in good health. Some clones in this sample may be carry-over from other donors' samples. Material: PBMCs.

Read as DNA, the sequence is TGTGCCAGCAGCGGCGCGGGGGGTGACAGGGCGTACTTC. It encodes CASSGAGGDRAYF. The V gene is TRBV5-6 and the J gene is TRBJ2-7; a tentative D call is TRBD2 (8 bases match). Its CDR3 holds 13 amino acids, cysteine through phenylalanine. Only CDR3 DNA is held: 39 bases, read in frame from base 1. Relative to germline, V is 4 bases shorter and J is 12 bases shorter, with 20 bases between their ends. CDR1 and CDR2, per the germline V gene, are SGHDT and YYEEEE. Outside the CDR3, residues come from the reference TRBV5-6 and TRBJ2-7 proteins, so the full variable domain is: DAGVTQSPTHLIKTRGQQVTLRCSPKSGHDTVSWYQQALGQGPQFIFQYYEEEERQRGNFPDRFSGHQFPNYSSELNVNALLLGDSALYLCASSGAGGDRAYFGPGTRLTVT.